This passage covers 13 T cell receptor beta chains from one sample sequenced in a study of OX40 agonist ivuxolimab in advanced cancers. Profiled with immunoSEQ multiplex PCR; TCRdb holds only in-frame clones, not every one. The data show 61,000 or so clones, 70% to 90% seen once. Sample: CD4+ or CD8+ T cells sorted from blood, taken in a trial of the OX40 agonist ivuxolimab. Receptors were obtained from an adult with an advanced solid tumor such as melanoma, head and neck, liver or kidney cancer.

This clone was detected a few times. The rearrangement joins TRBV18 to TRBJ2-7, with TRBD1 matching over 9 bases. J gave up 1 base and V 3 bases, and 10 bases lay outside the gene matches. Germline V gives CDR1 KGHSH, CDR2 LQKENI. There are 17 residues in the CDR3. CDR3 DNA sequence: TGTGCCAGCTCACCCTACCTTGCGGGACAGGGTTCCTACGAGCAGTACTTC. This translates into CASSPYLAGQGSYEQYF. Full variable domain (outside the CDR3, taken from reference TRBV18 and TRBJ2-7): NAGVMQNPRHLVRRRGQEARLRCSPMKGHSHVYWYRQLPEEGLKFMVYLQKENIIDESGMPKERFSAEFPKEGPSILRIQQVVRGDSAAYFCASSPYLAGQGSYEQYFGPGTRLTVT.

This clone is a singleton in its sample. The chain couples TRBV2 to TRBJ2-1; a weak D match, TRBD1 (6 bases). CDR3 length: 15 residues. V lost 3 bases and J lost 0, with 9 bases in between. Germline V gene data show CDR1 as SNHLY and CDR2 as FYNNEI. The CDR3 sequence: CASSEDRHSYNEQFF. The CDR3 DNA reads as TGTGCCAGCAGTGAGGACAGACACTCCTACAATGAGCAGTTCTTC. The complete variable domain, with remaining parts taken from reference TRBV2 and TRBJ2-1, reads EPEVTQTPSHQVTQMGQEVILRCVPISNHLYFYWYRQILGQKVEFLVSFYNNEISEKSEIFDDQFSVERPDGSNFTLKIRSTKLEDSAMYFCASSEDRHSYNEQFFGPGTRLTVL.

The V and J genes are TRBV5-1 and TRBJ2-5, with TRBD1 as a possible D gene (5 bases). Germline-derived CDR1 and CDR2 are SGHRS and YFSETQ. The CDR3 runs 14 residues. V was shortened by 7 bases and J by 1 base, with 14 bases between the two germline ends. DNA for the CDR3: TGCGCCAGCTTCCTAAGGGGCTTCCAAGAGACCCAGTACTTC. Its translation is CASFLRGFQETQYF.

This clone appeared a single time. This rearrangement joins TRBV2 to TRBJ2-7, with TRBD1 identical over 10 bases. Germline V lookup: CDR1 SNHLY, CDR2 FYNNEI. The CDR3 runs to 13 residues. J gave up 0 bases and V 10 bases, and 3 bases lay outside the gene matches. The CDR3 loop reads CAKGQGISYEQYF. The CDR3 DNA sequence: TGTGCCAAGGGACAGGGGATCTCCTACGAGCAGTACTTC. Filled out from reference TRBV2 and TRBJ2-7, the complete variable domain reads EPEVTQTPSHQVTQMGQEVILRCVPISNHLYFYWYRQILGQKVEFLVSFYNNEISEKSEIFDDQFSVERPDGSNFTLKIRSTKLEDSAMYFCAKGQGISYEQYFGPGTRLTVT.

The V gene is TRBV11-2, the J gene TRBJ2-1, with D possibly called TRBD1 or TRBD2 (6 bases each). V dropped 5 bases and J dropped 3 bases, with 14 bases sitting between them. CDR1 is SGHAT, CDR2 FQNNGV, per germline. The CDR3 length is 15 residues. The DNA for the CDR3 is TGTGCCAGCAGCCCCGGGAAGGGGGGCTACAATGAGCAGTTCTTC. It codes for CASSPGKGGYNEQFF.

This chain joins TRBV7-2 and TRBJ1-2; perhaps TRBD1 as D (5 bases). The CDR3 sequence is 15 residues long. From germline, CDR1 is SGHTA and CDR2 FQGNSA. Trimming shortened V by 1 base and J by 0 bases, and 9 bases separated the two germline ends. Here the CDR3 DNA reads TGTGCCAGCAGCTTAGGTACCAGGGCTAACTATGGCTACACCTTC. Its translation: CASSLGTRANYGYTF.

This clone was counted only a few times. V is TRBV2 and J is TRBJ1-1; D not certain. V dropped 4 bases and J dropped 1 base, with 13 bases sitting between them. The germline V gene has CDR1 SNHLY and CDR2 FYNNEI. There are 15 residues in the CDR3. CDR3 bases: TGTGCCAGCAGTGCACGACAAGTTCGGAACACTGAAGCTTTCTTT. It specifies CASSARQVRNTEAFF.

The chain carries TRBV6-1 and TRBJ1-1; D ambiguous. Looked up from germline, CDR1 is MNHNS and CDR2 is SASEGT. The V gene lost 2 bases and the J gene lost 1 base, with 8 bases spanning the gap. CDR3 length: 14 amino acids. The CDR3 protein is CASSERGANTEAFF. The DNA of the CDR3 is TGTGCCAGCAGTGAACGCGGCGCGAACACTGAAGCTTTCTTT.

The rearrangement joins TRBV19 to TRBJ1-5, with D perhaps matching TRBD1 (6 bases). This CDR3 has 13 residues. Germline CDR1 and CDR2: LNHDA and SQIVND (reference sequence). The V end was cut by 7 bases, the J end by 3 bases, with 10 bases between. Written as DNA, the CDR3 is TGTGCCAGTACAGACAGGATCAATCAGCCCCAGCATTTT. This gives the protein CASTDRINQPQHF.

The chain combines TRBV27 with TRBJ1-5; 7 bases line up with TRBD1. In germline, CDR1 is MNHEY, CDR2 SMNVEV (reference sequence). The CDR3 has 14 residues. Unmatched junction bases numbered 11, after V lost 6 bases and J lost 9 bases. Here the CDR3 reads CASRKQGRESPQHF. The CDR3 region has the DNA TGTGCCAGCAGAAAACAGGGGCGGGAATCGCCCCAGCATTTT.

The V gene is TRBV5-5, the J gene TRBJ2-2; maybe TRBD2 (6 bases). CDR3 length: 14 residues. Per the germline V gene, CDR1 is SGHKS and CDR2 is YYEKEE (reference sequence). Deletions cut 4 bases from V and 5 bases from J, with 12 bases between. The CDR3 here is CASSPQAGTGELFF. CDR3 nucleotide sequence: TGTGCCAGCAGCCCCCAGGCGGGGACCGGGGAGCTGTTTTTT.

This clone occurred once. The CDR3 spells CASSTPDRVRSGANVLTF. CDR3 DNA sequence: TGTGCCAGTAGTACCCCGGACAGGGTGAGGTCTGGGGCCAACGTCCTGACTTTC. The rearrangement uses TRBV19 and TRBJ2-6; 8 bases line up with TRBD1. The CDR3 length is 18 residues. Looked up from germline, CDR1 is LNHDA and CDR2 is SQIVND (reference sequence). V lost 4 bases and J lost 1; bases outside the gene matches: 9.

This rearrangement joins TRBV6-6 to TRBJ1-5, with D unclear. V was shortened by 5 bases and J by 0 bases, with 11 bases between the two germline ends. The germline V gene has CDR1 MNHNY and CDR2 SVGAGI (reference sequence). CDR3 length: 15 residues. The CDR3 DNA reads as TGTGCCAGCAGTGAGAGGGCGGGTAGCAATCAGCCCCAGCATTTT. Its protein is CASSERAGSNQPQHF.